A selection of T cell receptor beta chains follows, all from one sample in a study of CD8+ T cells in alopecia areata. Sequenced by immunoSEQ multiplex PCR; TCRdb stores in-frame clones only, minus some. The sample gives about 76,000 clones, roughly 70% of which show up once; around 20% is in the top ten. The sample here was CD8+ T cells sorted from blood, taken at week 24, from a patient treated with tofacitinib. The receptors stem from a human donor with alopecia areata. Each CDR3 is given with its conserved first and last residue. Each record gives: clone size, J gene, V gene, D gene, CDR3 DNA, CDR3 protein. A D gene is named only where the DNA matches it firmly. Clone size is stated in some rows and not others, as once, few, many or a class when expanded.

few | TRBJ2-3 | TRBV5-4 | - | TGTGCCACGGACAGTGGTGGGGATACGCAGTATTTT | CATDSGGDTQYF
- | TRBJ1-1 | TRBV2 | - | TGTGCCAGCAGTGAAGTGGCTCGGGCGACCACTGAAGCTTTCTTT | CASSEVARATTEAFF
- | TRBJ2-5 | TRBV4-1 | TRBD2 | TGCGCCAGCAGCCAACCCGGGACTAGCGGGAGACCCCAGTACTTC | CASSQPGTSGRPQYF
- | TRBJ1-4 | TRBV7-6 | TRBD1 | TGTGCCAGCAGCCCCGAGGCAGGGGGGGAAAAACTGTTTTTT | CASSPEAGGEKLFF
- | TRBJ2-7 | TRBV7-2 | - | TGTGCCAGCAGCTTAGCTGGCAGCTCCTACGAGCAGTACTTC | CASSLAGSSYEQYF
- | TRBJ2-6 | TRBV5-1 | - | TGCGCCAGCAGCTCGGTCCCCGGGGCGCAATCTGGGGCCAACGTCCTGACTTTC | CASSSVPGAQSGANVLTF
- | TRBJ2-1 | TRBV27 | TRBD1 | TGTGCCAGCAGGACAGGGAGCAATGAGCAGTTCTTC | CASRTGSNEQFF
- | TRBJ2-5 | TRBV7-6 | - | TGTGCCAGCAGCTTAGCAGGGAACCAAGAGACCCAGTACTTC | CASSLAGNQETQYF
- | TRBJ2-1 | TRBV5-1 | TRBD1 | TGCGCCAGCAGCTTACGGGACAGGGGGTTGGATGAGCAGTTCTTC | CASSLRDRGLDEQFF
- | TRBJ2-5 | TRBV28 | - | TGTGCCAGCAGTCCCCGAGGGGGAGAGACCCAGTACTTC | CASSPRGGETQYF
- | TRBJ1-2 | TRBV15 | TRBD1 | TGTGCCACCAGCAGTAAGGGACAGCTAAGTAGGATCACCTTC | CATSSKGQLSRITF
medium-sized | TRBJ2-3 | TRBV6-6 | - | TGTGCCAGCACCGAGGACAGCACAGATACGCAGTATTTT | CASTEDSTDTQYF
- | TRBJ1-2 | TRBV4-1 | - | TGCGCCAGCAGCCAAGAAAGGTCGGATGTTCATGGCTACACCTTC | CASSQERSDVHGYTF
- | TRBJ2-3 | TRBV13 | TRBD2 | TGTGCCAGCAGCTTAATAGTTGCGGGGGAAGATACGCAGTATTTT | CASSLIVAGEDTQYF
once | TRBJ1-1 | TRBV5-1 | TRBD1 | TGCGCCAGCAGCTTGGTACAGGGGGAGAACACTGAAGCTTTCTTT | CASSLVQGENTEAFF
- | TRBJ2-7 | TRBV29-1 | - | TGCAGCGCCGCGGCCCAGGGTGGCGAGCAGTACTTC | CSAAAQGGEQYF
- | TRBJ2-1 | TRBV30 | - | TGTGCCTGGAGTCCCTCCCGGACACTTTACAATGAGCAGTTCTTC | CAWSPSRTLYNEQFF
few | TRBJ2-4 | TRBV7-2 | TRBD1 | TGTGCCAGCAGCACCATCGGGACAGGGGGCAGAGATGGAAACATTCAGTACTTC | CASSTIGTGGRDGNIQYF
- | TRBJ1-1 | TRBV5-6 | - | TGTGCCAGCAGCTTGGGGGAAGGTACTGAAGCTTTCTTT | CASSLGEGTEAFF
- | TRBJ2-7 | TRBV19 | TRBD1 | TGTGCCAGTAGTGGGACAGCGAGCTCCTACGAGCAGTACTTC | CASSGTASSYEQYF
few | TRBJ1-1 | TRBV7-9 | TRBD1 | TGTGCCAGCAGCTCGAATGGGGACAGACCTAACACTGAAGCTTTCTTT | CASSSNGDRPNTEAFF
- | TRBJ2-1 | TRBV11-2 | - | TGTGCCACCGGCTACCCCGGGAGAAGCTATGAGCAGTTCTTC | CATGYPGRSYEQFF